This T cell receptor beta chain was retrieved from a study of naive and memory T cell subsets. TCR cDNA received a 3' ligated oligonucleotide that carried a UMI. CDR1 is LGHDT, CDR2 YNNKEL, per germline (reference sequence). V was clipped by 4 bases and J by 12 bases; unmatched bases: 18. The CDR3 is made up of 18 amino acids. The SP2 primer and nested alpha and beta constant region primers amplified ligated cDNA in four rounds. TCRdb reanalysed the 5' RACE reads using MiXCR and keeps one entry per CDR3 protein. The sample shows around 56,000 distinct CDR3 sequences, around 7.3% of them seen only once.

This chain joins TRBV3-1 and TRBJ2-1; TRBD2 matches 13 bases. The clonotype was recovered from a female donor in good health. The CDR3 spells CASSPFRTSGGPTGGQFF. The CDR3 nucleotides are TGTGCCAGCAGCCCGTTCCGGACTAGCGGGGGACCCACCGGTGGGCAGTTCTTC.